This T cell receptor (beta chain) comes out of a study of blood T cells in healthy people across ages. A sample-barcoded 5' primer and a J-beta primer mix were used in a second PCR of roughly 7 to 11 cycles. TCRdb fed the 5' RACE reads into MiXCR, producing one record per CDR3 protein. The table records some 900,000 distinct CDR3 sequences, 48% of them present only once. Losses at the gene ends were 6 bases for V and 4 bases for J; bases not matched to a gene: 5. Germline values: CDR1 SEHNR, CDR2 FQNEAQ (reference sequence). The CDR3 is made up of 14 amino acids. The chain is built from TRBV7-9 and TRBJ1-2, with 10 bases fitting TRBD1. This TCR came from a man aged 30 to 39 in good health. The sequenced material came from blood. The CDR3 here is CASRAGQGSYGYTF. The CDR3 DNA is TGTGCCAGCAGGGCGGGACAGGGGTCCTATGGCTACACCTTC. The full variable domain, completed using reference TRBV7-9 and TRBJ1-2, is DTGVSQNPRHKITKRGQNVTFRCDPISEHNRLYWYRQTLGQGPEFLTYFQNEAQLEKSRLLSDRFSAERPKGSFSTLEIQRTEQGDSAMYLCASRAGQGSYGYTFGSGTRLTVV.